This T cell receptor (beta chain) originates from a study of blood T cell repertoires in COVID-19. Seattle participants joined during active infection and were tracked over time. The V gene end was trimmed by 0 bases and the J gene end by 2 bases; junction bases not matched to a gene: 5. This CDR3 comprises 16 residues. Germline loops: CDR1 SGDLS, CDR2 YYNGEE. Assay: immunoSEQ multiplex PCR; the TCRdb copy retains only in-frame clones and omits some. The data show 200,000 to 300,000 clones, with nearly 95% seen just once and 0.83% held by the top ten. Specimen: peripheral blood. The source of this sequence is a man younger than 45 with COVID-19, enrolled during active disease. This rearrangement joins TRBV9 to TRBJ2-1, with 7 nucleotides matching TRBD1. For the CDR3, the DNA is TGTGCCAGCAGCGTAGCTCAACAGGGGACCTACAATGAGCAGTTCTTC. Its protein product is CASSVAQQGTYNEQFF.